These 9 T cell receptor beta chains came from one sample sequenced in a study of T cell responses to AZD1222 COVID-19 vaccine. TCRdb keeps only in-frame clones here, not all; method: immunoSEQ multiplex PCR. The table includes about 100,000 clones, more than 75% detected once. The sample consisted of peripheral blood, taken on day 0 of MenACWY control vaccination. These receptor sequences come from an adult in good health.

This clone was observed a few times. The chain has TRBV7-2 and TRBJ1-1; 8 nucleotides match TRBD1. Germline V gene sequence: CDR1 SGHTA, CDR2 FQGNSA. CDR3 length equals 16 residues. Trimming took 3 bases from V and 4 from J; bases not matched to a gene: 10. The CDR3 loop reads CASSLRPTGEGTEAFF. The DNA for the CDR3 is TGTGCCAGCAGCTTGCGGCCGACAGGGGAGGGCACTGAAGCTTTCTTT.

In its sample, this clone was seen a few times. The chain has TRBV6-2 or TRBV6-3 and TRBJ2-7; the D gene could be TRBD1 or TRBD2 (5 bases each). Trimming took off 7 bases at V and 0 bases at J, with 16 bases between the two ends. CDR1 is MNHEY, CDR2 SVGEGT, per germline. The CDR3 is made up of 15 amino acids. CDR3 DNA: TGTGCCAGCACCCCCTCTCGGGACGGCTCCTACGAGCAGTACTTC. It translates to CASTPSRDGSYEQYF.

The chain carries TRBV19 and TRBJ1-5, with D maybe TRBD1 (5 bases). Deletions cut 3 bases from V and 0 bases from J, with 21 bases between. Germline loops: CDR1 LNHDA, CDR2 SQIVND (reference sequence). This CDR3 spans 19 amino acids. CDR3 loop: CASSIRRQGYFDSNQPQHF. CDR3 in DNA: TGTGCCAGTAGTATTCGGAGGCAGGGATATTTTGATAGCAATCAGCCCCAGCATTTT. The full variable domain, in which reference TRBV19 and TRBJ1-5 provide the parts outside the CDR3, is DGGITQSPKYLFRKEGQNVTLSCEQNLNHDAMYWYRQDPGQGLRLIYYSQIVNDFQKGDIAEGYSVSREKKESFPLTVTSAQKNPTAFYLCASSIRRQGYFDSNQPQHFGDGTRLSIL.

This clone was detected only a few times. This rearrangement joins TRBV5-1 to TRBJ1-4; 9 bases are shared with TRBD1. Germline values: CDR1 SGHRS, CDR2 YFSETQ. The trim removed 0 bases at V and 8 bases at J, leaving 5 bases unmatched. This CDR3 has 15 residues. CDR3 in DNA: TGCGCCAGCAGCTTGGCGACAGGGGGTGAGGAAAAACTGTTTTTT. This gives the protein CASSLATGGEEKLFF.

V gene TRBV2 combines with J gene TRBJ2-7; D is undetermined. V lost 2 bases to trimming and J lost 6 bases, with 14 bases between them. CDR1 SNHLY and CDR2 FYNNEI come from the germline V gene. CDR3 size: 14 residues. The DNA of the CDR3 is TGTGCCAGCAGTGAATCTCCCTTAGGTGGCGAGCAGTACTTC. Its protein product is CASSESPLGGEQYF.

The CDR3 DNA follows: TGTGCCAGCAGCTTTACAGGGGCAACTAATGAAAAACTGTTTTTT. Its translation: CASSFTGATNEKLFF. This chain connects TRBV7-6 to TRBJ1-4; TRBD1 agrees at 7 bases. Germline V lookup: CDR1 SGHVS, CDR2 FNYEAQ. The length of the CDR3 is 15 residues. Trimming at V came to 3 bases and at J to 0 bases, leaving 1 base not matched to a gene.

The chain carries TRBV4-1 and TRBJ1-3; D gene ambiguous. V gave up 0 bases and J gave up 0 bases, with 12 bases separating them. Germline V lookup: CDR1 MGHRA, CDR2 YSYEKL. This CDR3 spans 17 amino acids. The CDR3, as DNA: TGCGCCAGCAGCCAAGAACCCCGCCCAGTCTCTGGAAACACCATATATTTT. This sequence encodes CASSQEPRPVSGNTIYF.

The chain joins TRBV12-3 or TRBV12-4 to TRBJ2-1; no reliable D call. Between the trimmed V and J ends, which lost 6 bases and 10 bases, there was a span of 13 bases. CDR3 length equals 12 residues. CDR3 sequence reads: CASSHRPGEQFF. The CDR3 region has the DNA TGTGCCAGCAGCCACAGACCCGGGGAGCAGTTCTTC.

The chain couples TRBV19 to TRBJ2-5; 7 bases map to TRBD2. This CDR3 is built from 15 residues. Germline loops: CDR1 LNHDA, CDR2 SQIVND (reference sequence). J lost 3 bases, V lost 6 bases, and 10 bases had no gene match. CDR3: CASRPRTRGEETQYF. CDR3 nucleotide sequence: TGTGCCAGTAGACCTCGGACACGGGGGGAAGAGACCCAGTACTTC.